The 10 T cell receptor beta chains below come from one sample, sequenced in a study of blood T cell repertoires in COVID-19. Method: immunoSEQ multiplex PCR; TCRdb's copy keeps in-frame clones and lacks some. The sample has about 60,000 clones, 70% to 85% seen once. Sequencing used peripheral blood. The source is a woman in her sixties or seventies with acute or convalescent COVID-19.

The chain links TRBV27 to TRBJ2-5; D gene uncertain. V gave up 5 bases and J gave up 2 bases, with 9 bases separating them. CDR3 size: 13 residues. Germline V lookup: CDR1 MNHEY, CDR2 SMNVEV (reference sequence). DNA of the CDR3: TGTGCCAGCAGTGGCAACAAGCAAGAGACCCAGTACTTC. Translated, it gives CASSGNKQETQYF.

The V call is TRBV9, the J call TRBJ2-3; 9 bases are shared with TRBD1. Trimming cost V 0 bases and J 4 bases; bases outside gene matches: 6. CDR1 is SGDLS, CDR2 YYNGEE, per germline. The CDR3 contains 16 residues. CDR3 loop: CASSVGPQGAPDTQYF. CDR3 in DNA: TGTGCCAGCAGCGTAGGGCCACAGGGGGCCCCAGATACGCAGTATTTT.

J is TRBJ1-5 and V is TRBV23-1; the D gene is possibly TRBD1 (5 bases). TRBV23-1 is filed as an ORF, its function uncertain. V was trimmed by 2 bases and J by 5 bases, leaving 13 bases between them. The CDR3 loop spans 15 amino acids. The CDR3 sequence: CASSQISSGHQPQHF. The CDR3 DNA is TGCGCCAGCAGTCAAATATCTTCAGGGCATCAGCCCCAGCATTTT.

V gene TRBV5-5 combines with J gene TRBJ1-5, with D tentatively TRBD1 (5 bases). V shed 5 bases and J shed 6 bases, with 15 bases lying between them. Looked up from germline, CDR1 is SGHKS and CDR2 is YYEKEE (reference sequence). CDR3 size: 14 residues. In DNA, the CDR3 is TGTGCCAGCAGGCCTGGGACTGGCCCTCAGCCCCAGCATTTT. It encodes CASRPGTGPQPQHF.

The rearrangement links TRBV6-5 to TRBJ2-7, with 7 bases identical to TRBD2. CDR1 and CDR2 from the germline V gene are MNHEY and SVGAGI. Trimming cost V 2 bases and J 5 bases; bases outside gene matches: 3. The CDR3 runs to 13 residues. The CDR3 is CASSYLSGDEQYF. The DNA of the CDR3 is TGTGCCAGCAGTTACCTAAGCGGGGACGAGCAGTACTTC.

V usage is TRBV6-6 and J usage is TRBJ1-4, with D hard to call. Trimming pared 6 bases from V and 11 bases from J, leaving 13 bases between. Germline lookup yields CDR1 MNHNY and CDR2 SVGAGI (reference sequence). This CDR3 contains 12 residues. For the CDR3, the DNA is TGTGCCAGCAGCCCGGGGTTCTTGAAACTGTTTTTT. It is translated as CASSPGFLKLFF.

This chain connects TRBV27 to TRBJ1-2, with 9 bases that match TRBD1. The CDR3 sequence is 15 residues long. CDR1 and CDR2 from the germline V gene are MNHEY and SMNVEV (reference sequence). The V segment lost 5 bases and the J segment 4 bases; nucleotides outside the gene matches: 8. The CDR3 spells CASSPYRGPLYGYTF. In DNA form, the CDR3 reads TGTGCCAGCAGTCCCTACAGGGGGCCGCTCTATGGCTACACCTTC.

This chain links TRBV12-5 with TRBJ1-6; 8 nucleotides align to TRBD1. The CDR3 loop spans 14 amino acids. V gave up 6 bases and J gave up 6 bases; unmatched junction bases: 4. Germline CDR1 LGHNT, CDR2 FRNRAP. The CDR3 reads CASGRGQGNSPLHF. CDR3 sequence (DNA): TGTGCTAGTGGCCGCGGACAGGGTAATTCACCCCTCCACTTT.

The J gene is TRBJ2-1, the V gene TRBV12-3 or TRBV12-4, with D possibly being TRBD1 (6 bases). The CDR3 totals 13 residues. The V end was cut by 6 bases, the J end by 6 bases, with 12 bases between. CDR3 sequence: CASSLRGFNEQFF. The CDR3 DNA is TGTGCCAGCAGCTTAAGGGGGTTCAATGAGCAGTTCTTC.

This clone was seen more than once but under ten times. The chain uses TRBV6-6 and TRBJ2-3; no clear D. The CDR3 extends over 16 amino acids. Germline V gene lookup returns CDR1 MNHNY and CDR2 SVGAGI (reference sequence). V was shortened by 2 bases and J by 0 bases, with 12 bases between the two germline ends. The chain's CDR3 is CASSYPGPSSTDTQYF. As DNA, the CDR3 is TGTGCCAGCAGTTACCCTGGCCCCTCTAGCACAGATACGCAGTATTTT.